The TCR beta chain described here comes from a study of regulatory T cells in long-lasting Graves disease. Study-wide background: The criterion for persistent Graves' disease was over 5 years of antithyroid drugs with positive TSH receptor antibodies.

To make TCR beta libraries, researchers used iRepertoire HTBI primers and Arm-PCR of CDR3 regions. TCRdb redid the calling of the multiplex PCR reads with MiXCR, one entry per CDR3 protein. The profile shows 700,000 or so distinct CDR3 sequences, about 32% of them singletons. In the case of this clonotype: Its antigen is currently unknown.

Time point described: persistent/refractory GD, antithyroid drugs over 5 years with positive TRAb. Preparation of the TCR library used RNA extracted from PBMCs. As a group, patients came from one endocrinology department in Xi'an, China. Study observations and caveats: Results may be inaccurate due to the small sample size.

The source was peripheral blood mononuclear cells (PBMCs), collected when the disease was refractory, from a patient treated with antithyroid drugs. The receptor's source is a female donor with Graves disease.

This CDR3 reads CASSPLRTRQGAGELFF. CDR3 coding DNA: TGTGCCAGCAGCCCTCTACGGACTCGACAAGGTGCCGGGGAGCTGTTTTTT. The V gene is TRBV5-6, the J gene TRBJ2-2; maybe TRBD2 (5 bases). V was pared by 4 bases and J by 6 bases, with 22 bases between. The CDR3 has 17 amino acids. Germline assignment: CDR1 SGHDT and CDR2 YYEEEE.